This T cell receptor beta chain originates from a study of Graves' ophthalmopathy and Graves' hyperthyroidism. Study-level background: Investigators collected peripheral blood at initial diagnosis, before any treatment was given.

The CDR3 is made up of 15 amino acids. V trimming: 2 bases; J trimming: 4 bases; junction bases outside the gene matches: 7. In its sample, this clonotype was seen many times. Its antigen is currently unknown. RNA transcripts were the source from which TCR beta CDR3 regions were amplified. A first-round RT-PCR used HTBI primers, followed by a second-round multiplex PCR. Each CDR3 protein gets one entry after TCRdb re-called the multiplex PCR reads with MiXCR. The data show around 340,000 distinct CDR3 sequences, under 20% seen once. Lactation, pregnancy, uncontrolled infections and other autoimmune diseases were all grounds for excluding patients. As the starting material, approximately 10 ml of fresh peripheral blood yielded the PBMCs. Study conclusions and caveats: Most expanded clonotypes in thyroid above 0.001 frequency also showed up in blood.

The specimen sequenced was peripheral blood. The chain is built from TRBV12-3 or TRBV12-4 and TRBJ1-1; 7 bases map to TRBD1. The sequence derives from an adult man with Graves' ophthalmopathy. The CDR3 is CASSLQGVTRTEAFF. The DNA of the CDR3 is TGTGCCAGCAGTTTACAGGGGGTAACGCGCACTGAAGCTTTCTTT.